The 10 T cell receptor beta chains listed next were all sequenced from one sample in a study of T-cell memory formation after mild COVID-19. TCRdb reprocessed the 5' RACE reads via MiXCR and lists one record per CDR3 protein. Here the sample spans roughly 250,000 distinct CDR3 sequences, over 15% being singletons. The specimen was PBMCs or a T cell subset sorted from them (not recorded which). The receptors stem from a man younger than 35 who had mild COVID-19 (a few samples of this study predate the infection). Cell type and time point are not known.

Only a few counts were recorded for this clonotype. The J gene is TRBJ1-5, the V gene TRBV12-3 or TRBV12-4; the match to TRBD1 covers 10 bases. V lost 6 bases, J lost 6 bases, and 5 bases stayed unmatched. The length of the CDR3 is 14 residues. CDR3 sequence (DNA): TGTGCCAGCAGACTTGGACAGGGGGGTCAGCCCCAGCATTTT. Its protein product is CASRLGQGGQPQHF.

The V call is TRBV28, the J call TRBJ1-5; the D is unclear. V lost 6 bases to trimming and J lost 3 bases, with 9 bases between them. Germline V CDR1 and CDR2: MDHEN, SYDVKM. This CDR3 region has 13 residues. CDR3 coding DNA: TGTGCCAGCAGGGGAAGGTACAATCAGCCCCAGCATTTT. This codes for CASRGRYNQPQHF.

In this sample, this clonotype turned up a few times. The rearrangement links TRBV12-3 or TRBV12-4 to TRBJ1-5; D not resolved. This CDR3 is 11 amino acids long. V dropped 2 bases and J dropped 12 bases, with 8 bases sitting between them. The CDR3 coding sequence is TGTGCCAGCAGTTTAAACGAACACCAGCATTTT. This sequence encodes CASSLNEHQHF.

This clonotype came up a few times. The J gene is TRBJ1-2, the V gene TRBV6-2 or TRBV6-3; D possibly corresponds to TRBD1 (6 bases). The CDR3 consists of 13 residues. Germline V CDR1 and CDR2: MNHEY, SVGEGT. Trimming pared 6 bases from V and 7 bases from J, leaving 15 bases between. The CDR3 nucleotides read TGTGCCAGCAGGACAGGCGAAGGACTTGGCTACACCTTC. Amino acid sequence: CASRTGEGLGYTF.

The chain has TRBV20-1 and TRBJ1-2, with D tentatively TRBD1 (6 bases). The CDR3 length is 13 residues. CDR1 and CDR2 from the germline V gene are DFQATT and SNEGSKA (reference sequence). Trimming took off 2 bases at V and 8 bases at J, with 15 bases between the two ends. The CDR3 DNA reads as TGCAGTGCTAGATGGCCGGGGGCAGAAGGCTACACCTTC. Translation gives CSARWPGAEGYTF.

This chain joins TRBV11-2 and TRBJ1-1; D is possibly TRBD1 (5 bases). This CDR3 contains 15 residues. Deletions cut 4 bases from V and 3 bases from J, with 15 bases between. From germline, CDR1 is SGHAT and CDR2 FQNNGV. The CDR3 loop reads CASSSVGMGHTEAFF. The CDR3 DNA sequence: TGTGCCAGCAGCTCAGTAGGGATGGGGCACACTGAAGCTTTCTTT.

This chain joins TRBV7-9 and TRBJ2-3; D is unclear. Germline V gene sequence: CDR1 SEHNR, CDR2 FQNEAQ (reference sequence). The V gene lost 8 bases and the J gene lost 2 bases, with 14 bases spanning the gap. The CDR3 contains 14 residues. CDR3 sequence: CASALGGLTDTQYF. The DNA for the CDR3 is TGTGCCAGCGCCCTGGGTGGGCTCACAGATACGCAGTATTTT.

The chain recombines TRBV27 with TRBJ2-7; 8 nucleotides match TRBD2. Losses at the gene ends were 6 bases for V and 0 bases for J; bases not matched to a gene: 7. The CDR3 length is 15 residues. Germline lookup yields CDR1 MNHEY and CDR2 SMNVEV (reference sequence). DNA for the CDR3: TGTGCCAGCAGCGAGCGGGGGAGGGGCTCCTACGAGCAGTACGTC. It is translated as CASSERGRGSYEQYV.

This rearrangement joins TRBV7-6 to TRBJ2-5, with unresolved D. The CDR3 totals 13 residues. Between the trimmed V and J ends, which lost 5 bases and 3 bases, there was a span of 10 bases. Germline values: CDR1 SGHVS, CDR2 FNYEAQ. CDR3 protein: CASSQEPKETQYF. In DNA, the CDR3 is TGTGCCAGCAGCCAAGAACCTAAAGAGACCCAGTACTTC.

J is TRBJ2-7 and V is TRBV4-3; tentatively, D is TRBD1 or TRBD2 (5 bases each). The CDR3 length is 15 residues. Per the germline V gene, CDR1 is LGHNA and CDR2 is YSLEER. The V gene lost 1 base and the J gene lost 3 bases, with 13 bases spanning the gap. CDR3 sequence: CASSQGGAPLYEQYF. CDR3 sequence (DNA): TGCGCCAGCAGCCAAGGAGGGGCGCCCCTCTACGAGCAGTACTTC.